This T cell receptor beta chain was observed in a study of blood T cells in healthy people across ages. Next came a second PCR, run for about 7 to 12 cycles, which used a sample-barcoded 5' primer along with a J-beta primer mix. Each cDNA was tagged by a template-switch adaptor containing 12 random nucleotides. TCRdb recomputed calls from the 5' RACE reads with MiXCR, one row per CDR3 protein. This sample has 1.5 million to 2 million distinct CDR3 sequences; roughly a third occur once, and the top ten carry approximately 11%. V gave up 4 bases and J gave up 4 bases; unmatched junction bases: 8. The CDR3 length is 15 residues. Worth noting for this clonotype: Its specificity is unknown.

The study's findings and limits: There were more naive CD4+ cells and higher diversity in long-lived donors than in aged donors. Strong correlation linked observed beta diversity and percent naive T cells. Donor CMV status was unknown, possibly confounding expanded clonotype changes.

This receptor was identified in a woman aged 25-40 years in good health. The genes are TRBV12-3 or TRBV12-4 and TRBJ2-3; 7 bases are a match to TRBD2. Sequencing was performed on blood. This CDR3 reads CASSSSGLGADTQYF. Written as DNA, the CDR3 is TGTGCCAGCAGTTCTAGCGGCCTCGGGGCAGATACGCAGTATTTT.